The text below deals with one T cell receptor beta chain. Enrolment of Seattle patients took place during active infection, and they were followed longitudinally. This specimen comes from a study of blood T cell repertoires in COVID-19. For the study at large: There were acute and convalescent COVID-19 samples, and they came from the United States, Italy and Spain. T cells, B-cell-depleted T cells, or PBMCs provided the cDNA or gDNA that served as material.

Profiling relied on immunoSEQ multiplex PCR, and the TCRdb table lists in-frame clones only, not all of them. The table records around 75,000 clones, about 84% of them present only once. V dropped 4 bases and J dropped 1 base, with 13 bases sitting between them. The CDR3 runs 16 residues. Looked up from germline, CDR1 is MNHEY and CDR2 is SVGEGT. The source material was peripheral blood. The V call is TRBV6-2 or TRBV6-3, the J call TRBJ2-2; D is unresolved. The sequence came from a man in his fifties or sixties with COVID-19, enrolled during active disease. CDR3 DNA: TGTGCCAGCAGTTCCGCGGAGACTGGGAACACCGGGGAGCTGTTTTTT. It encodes CASSSAETGNTGELFF.